These 11 T cell receptor beta chains share one sample of origin, sequenced in a study of cytomegalovirus exposure and HLA in healthy donors. It was with 60 Vbeta and 13 Jbeta primers that the PCR ran. Sequenced by immunoSEQ multiplex PCR; TCRdb stores in-frame clones only, minus some. Of 110,000 to 150,000 clones listed, about three quarters were seen once; the top ten hold around an eighth. The sequencing sample was made of PBMCs. Source of these receptors: a human donor in good health.

The chain couples TRBV21-1 to TRBJ1-1; the D call in the table, TRBD1, was not verified against the DNA. TRBV21-1 is a pseudogene locus. This CDR3 spans 15 amino acids. The chain's CDR3 is CASSKRRGMNTEAFF. For the CDR3, the DNA is TGTGCCAGCAGCAAACGTAGGGGAATGAACACTGAAGCTTTCTTT.

The chain employs TRBV2 and TRBJ2-5; possibly TRBD1 for D (5 bases). The CDR3 is made up of 15 amino acids. Germline V gene data show CDR1 as SNHLY and CDR2 as FYNNEI. V lost 0 bases, J lost 1 base, and 9 bases lay in between. Written as DNA, the CDR3 is TGTGCCAGCAGTGAAGCGCTCGACAGCCAAGAGACCCAGTACTTC. Encoded protein: CASSEALDSQETQYF.

This rearrangement joins TRBV18 to TRBJ1-2; the D is unclear. Trimming pared 3 bases from V and 8 bases from J, leaving 13 bases between. Germline V gives CDR1 KGHSH, CDR2 LQKENI. The CDR3 contains 13 residues. The CDR3 region has the DNA TGTGCCAGCTCACCTCAAGAGGCCGGGGGCTACACCTTC. Its protein product is CASSPQEAGGYTF. Full variable domain (remainder filled in from reference TRBV18 and TRBJ1-2): NAGVMQNPRHLVRRRGQEARLRCSPMKGHSHVYWYRQLPEEGLKFMVYLQKENIIDESGMPKERFSAEFPKEGPSILRIQQVVRGDSAAYFCASSPQEAGGYTFGSGTRLTVV.

The chain couples TRBV19 to TRBJ2-7; the match to TRBD2 covers 12 bases. The trim removed 8 bases at V and 3 bases at J, leaving 5 bases unmatched. The CDR3 is 14 amino acids. Germline CDR1 reads LNHDA; CDR2 reads SQIVND (reference sequence). CDR3 sequence: CASSRLAGVYEQYF. CDR3 nucleotides: TGTGCCAGTTCGCGACTAGCGGGAGTCTACGAGCAGTACTTC.

This chain connects TRBV6-1 to TRBJ1-2; D possibly corresponds to TRBD1 (5 bases). CDR3 length: 14 residues. Trimming shortened V by 2 bases and J by 4 bases, and 11 bases separated the two germline ends. The germline CDR1 and CDR2 sequences are MNHNS and SASEGT. The DNA for the CDR3 is TGTGCCAGCAGTGAATTGGGGGGAGGCTATGGCTACACCTTC. It yields the protein CASSELGGGYGYTF.

This clone has only one observation. This chain links TRBV19 with TRBJ1-2; D remains unclear. CDR3 size: 11 residues. The germline V gene has CDR1 LNHDA and CDR2 SQIVND (reference sequence). V was pared by 4 bases and J by 7 bases, with 7 bases between. For the CDR3, the DNA is TGTGCCAGTAGTAACAGCCGTGGCTACACCTTC. This codes for CASSNSRGYTF.

This chain links TRBV2 with TRBJ2-7, with 9 bases lining up with TRBD2. This CDR3 is built from 14 residues. CDR1 SNHLY and CDR2 FYNNEI come from the germline V gene. V lost 6 bases, J lost 2 bases, and 5 bases stayed unmatched. The CDR3 region has the DNA TGTGCCAGCAGAAATAGCGGGGGAACCTACGAGCAGTACTTC. Translating gives CASRNSGGTYEQYF. Filled out from reference TRBV2 and TRBJ2-7, the complete variable domain reads EPEVTQTPSHQVTQMGQEVILRCVPISNHLYFYWYRQILGQKVEFLVSFYNNEISEKSEIFDDQFSVERPDGSNFTLKIRSTKLEDSAMYFCASRNSGGTYEQYFGPGTRLTVT.

The chain uses TRBV9 and TRBJ1-4; weak D call: TRBD1 (5 bases). V lost 4 bases, J lost 3 bases, and 16 bases lay in between. The CDR3 has 16 amino acids. From germline, CDR1 is SGDLS and CDR2 YYNGEE. The CDR3 DNA reads as TGTGCCAGCAGCACAAACCCGGCGGGACCTAATGAAAAACTGTTTTTT. Protein sequence: CASSTNPAGPNEKLFF.

This chain uses TRBV4-1 with TRBJ1-5, with D possibly matching TRBD1 (6 bases). V lost 0 bases to trimming and J lost 3 bases, with 12 bases between them. The CDR3 extends over 16 amino acids. CDR1 is MGHRA, CDR2 YSYEKL, per germline. DNA of the CDR3: TGCGCCAGCAGCCAAGAGCCCGGACAGCTCAATCAGCCCCAGCATTTT. It translates to CASSQEPGQLNQPQHF.

V usage is TRBV2 and J usage is TRBJ1-2; TRBD1 aligns across 11 bases. The CDR3 covers 18 residues. The V and J ends lost 2 bases and 0 bases, in that order; junction bases with no gene match: 8. CDR1 is SNHLY and CDR2 is FYNNEI in the germline V gene. CDR3 nucleotide sequence: TGTGCCAGCAGTGAAATGTTCGGGACAGGGGGTCCTAACTATGGCTACACCTTC. It yields the protein CASSEMFGTGGPNYGYTF.

This clone showed up just once. The chain recombines TRBV5-1 with TRBJ2-5; D unclear. Trimming removed 2 bases at V and 1 base at J, with 3 bases between. The germline CDR1 and CDR2 sequences are SGHRS and YFSETQ. The CDR3 is made up of 12 amino acids. The CDR3 nucleotides are TGCGCCAGCAGCTTCTCCCAAGAGACCCAGTACTTC. It encodes CASSFSQETQYF.